This T cell receptor (beta chain) was obtained from a study of cytomegalovirus exposure and HLA in healthy donors. The PCR ran on 60 Vbeta and 13 Jbeta primers. Assay: immunoSEQ multiplex PCR; the TCRdb copy retains only in-frame clones and omits some. The sample includes 180,000 or so clones, approximately 85% of them seen just once. The CDR3 is made up of 18 amino acids. Germline loops: CDR1 MDHEN, CDR2 SYDVKM. V was clipped by 2 bases and J by 2 bases; unmatched bases: 12. This clonotype originated in a man younger than 35 in good health and CMV-seropositive. The chain employs TRBV28 and TRBJ1-2, with 9 bases identical to TRBD1. Sequencing was performed on PBMCs. The CDR3 DNA is TGTGCCAGCAGTTTAGGACAGGGGACCGTCTCTCAAAACTATGGCTACACCTTC. This gives the protein CASSLGQGTVSQNYGYTF.